The 22 T cell receptor beta chains given below trace back to one sample, sequenced in a study of CD8 T cells in ankylosing spondylitis. These receptors lack a known antigen. TCRdb reprocessed the 5' RACE reads with MiXCR, giving one entry per CDR3 protein. The data contain approximately 440,000 distinct CDR3 sequences, roughly 17% of them singletons. General study points: Within ankylosing spondylitis blood, a TCR beta motif made up of several highly homologous variants appeared to be characteristic.

Sequenced: blood, either unsorted or a sorted T cell fraction (not recorded which). The receptors here all came from a male donor with ankylosing spondylitis.

V usage is TRBV6-5 and J usage is TRBJ2-3; 9 nucleotides agree with TRBD2. The CDR3 sequence is 16 residues long. The germline V gene encodes CDR1 MNHEY and CDR2 SVGAGI. V lost 2 bases, J lost 5 bases, and 8 bases stayed unmatched. The chain's CDR3 is CASSYGAGGSVDTQYF. DNA of the CDR3: TGTGCCAGCAGTTACGGGGCGGGGGGGAGTGTAGATACGCAGTATTTT.

In this sample, this clonotype turned up a few times. This sequence joins TRBV10-3 and TRBJ1-1; D not certain. CDR3 length: 13 amino acids. Germline V lookup: CDR1 ENHRY, CDR2 SYGVKD. Between the trimmed V and J ends, which lost 6 bases and 4 bases, there was a span of 12 bases. The CDR3 DNA reads TGTGCCATCAGGGGGAGGGAAGGCACTGAAGCTTTCTTT. Translated: CAIRGREGTEAFF.

This clonotype was detected only a few times. The chain couples TRBV7-3 to TRBJ2-1, with 8 bases matching TRBD2. The CDR3 covers 14 residues. V gave up 4 bases and J gave up 8 bases; unmatched junction bases: 7. In germline, CDR1 is SGHTA, CDR2 FQGTGA. In DNA, the CDR3 is TGTGCCAGCAGCTACAAAGCGGGAGCTCATGAGCAGTTCTTC. Translating gives CASSYKAGAHEQFF.

The chain is built from TRBV7-2 and TRBJ2-3; 9 bases map to TRBD2. The V gene's germline CDR1 is SGHTA and CDR2 FQGNSA. The CDR3 sequence is 16 residues long. Unmatched junction bases numbered 12, after V lost 5 bases and J lost 6 bases. This CDR3 is CASSTTLSGSGDTQYF. CDR3 sequence (DNA): TGTGCCAGCAGCACAACCCTTAGCGGGAGTGGTGATACGCAGTATTTT.

This clonotype was found a few times. The rearrangement links TRBV2 to TRBJ1-2; TRBD1 agrees at 10 bases. Germline-derived CDR1 and CDR2 are SNHLY and FYNNEI. The CDR3 extends over 12 amino acids. Germline trimming cut 11 bases from V and 3 bases from J; bases unmatched to any gene: 3. The CDR3 bases are TGTGCCTGGACAGGGGGGGACTATGGCTACACCTTC. It translates to CAWTGGDYGYTF.

The chain combines TRBV15 with TRBJ2-5; D possibly uses TRBD1 or TRBD2 (5 bases each). The CDR3 has 14 residues. The germline gives CDR1 LNHNV, CDR2 YYDKDF (reference sequence). Deletions cut 6 bases from V and 5 bases from J, with 16 bases between. CDR3 residues: CATRDGGIGETQYF. The CDR3 DNA sequence: TGTGCCACCAGGGATGGGGGAATCGGGGAGACCCAGTACTTC.

This clonotype has more than one count but fewer than ten. V and J are TRBV6-4 and TRBJ2-1, with 12 bases matching TRBD2. Germline values: CDR1 MRHNA, CDR2 SNTAGT. The CDR3 consists of 19 residues. Unmatched junction bases numbered 12, after V lost 6 bases and J lost 0 bases. The CDR3 nucleotides are TGTGCCAGCAGGTCGACTAGCGGGAGAGTTTACCGCTCCTACAATGAGCAGTTCTTC. This codes for CASRSTSGRVYRSYNEQFF.

This clonotype has a count of ten or more. The V and J genes are TRBV12-3 or TRBV12-4 and TRBJ1-6; tentative D call: TRBD1 (5 bases). The CDR3 runs 16 residues. The V and J ends lost 2 bases and 14 bases respectively, with 22 bases between them. For the CDR3, the DNA is TGTGCCAGCAGTTTAAAGGCGGGGCAGGGTGTTAGGTCCCTCCACTTT. Residues: CASSLKAGQGVRSLHF.

This clonotype was picked up a small number of times. The chain carries TRBV2 and TRBJ2-3; TRBD2 matches at 11 bases. The V gene end was trimmed by 11 bases and the J gene end by 3 bases; junction bases not matched to a gene: 7. Per the germline V gene, CDR1 is SNHLY and CDR2 is FYNNEI. The CDR3 extends over 14 amino acids. CDR3 coding DNA: TGTGCCTCACAACTAGCGGGGGTGACAGATACGCAGTATTTT. Protein sequence: CASQLAGVTDTQYF.

The chain couples TRBV10-3 to TRBJ1-2; D uncertain. The ends were cut back, 4 bases at V and 5 bases at J, with 11 bases in the middle. The germline V gene has CDR1 ENHRY and CDR2 SYGVKD. The CDR3 extends over 13 amino acids. In nucleotides, the CDR3 is TGTGCCATCAGTGCGCAGGTGGGGTATGGCTACACCTTC. The encoded protein is CAISAQVGYGYTF.

V is TRBV11-2 and J is TRBJ2-1, with 9 bases that match TRBD2. The trim removed 5 bases at V and 5 bases at J, leaving 7 bases unmatched. This CDR3 is 15 amino acids long. The germline gives CDR1 SGHAT, CDR2 FQNNGV. The CDR3 nucleotides are TGTGCCAGCAGCCCAAGCGGGGGGCCACACAATGAGCAGTTCTTC. Its protein is CASSPSGGPHNEQFF.

J is TRBJ2-3 and V is TRBV2, with 9 bases that match TRBD2. The CDR3 consists of 17 residues. Trimming took 8 bases from V and 6 from J; bases not matched to a gene: 18. Looked up from germline, CDR1 is SNHLY and CDR2 is FYNNEI. The CDR3 region has the DNA TGTGCCAGCTTGGGTCTTTTGCGCGGGGGGGCCTCCGATACGCAGTATTTT. It is translated as CASLGLLRGGASDTQYF.

V usage is TRBV5-8 and J usage is TRBJ1-5; D is undetermined. Deletions cut 4 bases from V and 3 bases from J, with 14 bases between. Germline V gives CDR1 SGHTS, CDR2 YDEGEE. The CDR3 consists of 15 residues. The CDR3 loop reads CASSPDRRYNQPQHF. In nucleotides, the CDR3 is TGTGCCAGCAGCCCAGACCGGCGTTACAATCAGCCCCAGCATTTT.

The V and J genes are TRBV19 and TRBJ1-5; TRBD1 matches at 9 bases. The CDR3 runs 17 residues. Per germline, CDR1 LNHDA and CDR2 SQIVND (reference sequence). After removal of 5 bases from V and 5 bases from J, the junction contained 13 bases not matched to a gene. The CDR3 DNA follows: TGTGCCAGTAGTTCCCCGGACAGGGGAGAAAGGGATCAGCCCCAGCATTTT. It is translated as CASSSPDRGERDQPQHF.

V and J are TRBV6-1 and TRBJ2-3; a weak D match, TRBD2 (6 bases). The length of the CDR3 is 17 residues. From germline, CDR1 is MNHNS and CDR2 SASEGT. V shed 5 bases and J shed 3 bases, with 21 bases lying between them. CDR3 region: CASSRLGPGSETDTQYF. The DNA for the CDR3 is TGTGCCAGCAGTCGCTTGGGCCCCGGGAGCGAAACAGATACGCAGTATTTT.

This clonotype has more than one count but fewer than ten. The chain links TRBV5-5 to TRBJ2-3; TRBD1 aligns across 9 bases. Germline loops: CDR1 SGHKS, CDR2 YYEKEE (reference sequence). The length of the CDR3 is 15 residues. V shed 4 bases, J shed 2 bases, and the junction held 5 bases outside the gene matches. CDR3 in amino acids: CASSPWTGVTDTQYF. The DNA for the CDR3 is TGTGCCAGCAGCCCCTGGACAGGGGTCACAGATACGCAGTATTTT. Looking up the rest from reference TRBV5-5 and TRBJ2-3 gives the full variable domain: DAGVTQSPTHLIKTRGQQVTLRCSPISGHKSVSWYQQVLGQGPQFIFQYYEKEERGRGNFPDRFSARQFPNYSSELNVNALLLGDSALYLCASSPWTGVTDTQYFGPGTRLTVL.

This clonotype was detected a few times. For the CDR3, the DNA is TGTGCCAGCAGCTTAGTTGGGGTCGGTCATGAGCAGTTCTTC. Amino acids: CASSLVGVGHEQFF. The V call is TRBV11-2, the J call TRBJ2-1; the D is unclear. The germline V gene encodes CDR1 SGHAT and CDR2 FQNNGV. V shed 1 base and J shed 8 bases, with 12 bases lying between them. CDR3 length equals 14 residues. Drawing the rest from reference TRBV11-2 and TRBJ2-1, the complete variable domain is EAGVAQSPRYKIIEKRQSVAFWCNPISGHATLYWYQQILGQGPKLLIQFQNNGVVDDSQLPKDRFSAERLKGVDSTLKIQPAKLEDSAVYLCASSLVGVGHEQFFGPGTRLTVL.

This rearrangement joins TRBV3-1 to TRBJ1-6, with D unresolved. The CDR3 totals 14 residues. Germline CDR1 reads LGHDT; CDR2 reads YNNKEL (reference sequence). V was cut by 6 bases and J by 6 bases, with 12 bases left in between. The CDR3 loop is CASSLRSFNSPLHF. Written as DNA, the CDR3 is TGTGCCAGCAGTCTCAGGAGCTTTAATTCACCCCTCCACTTT.

This chain uses TRBV11-2 with TRBJ2-2; D is perhaps TRBD2 (7 bases). Germline loops: CDR1 SGHAT, CDR2 FQNNGV. This CDR3 contains 14 residues. With 7 bases removed from V and 7 bases from J, the gap between germline ends came to 16 bases. CDR3 in amino acids: CASTPEGGGGELFF. CDR3 sequence (DNA): TGTGCCAGCACCCCTGAGGGGGGGGGCGGGGAGCTGTTTTTT.

This clonotype was seen more than once but under ten times. The chain combines TRBV12-3 or TRBV12-4 with TRBJ2-7, with a possible D match to TRBD1 (5 bases). Trimming took off 0 bases at V and 2 bases at J, with 8 bases between the two ends. The CDR3 length is 14 residues. The CDR3 region has the DNA TGTGCCAGCAGTTTAGCGGGGCACACCTACGAGCAGTACTTC. Its translation: CASSLAGHTYEQYF.

This chain uses TRBV28 with TRBJ2-2; either TRBD1 or TRBD2 may fit D (6 bases each). V was pared by 7 bases and J by 7 bases, with 13 bases between. Germline loops: CDR1 MDHEN, CDR2 SYDVKM. CDR3 length: 13 amino acids. In DNA form, the CDR3 reads TGTGCCAGCATAGGGGGGATGGGCGGGGAGCTGTTTTTT. It specifies CASIGGMGGELFF.

The CDR3 sequence: CASSLAIDYEQYF. CDR3 DNA: TGCGCCAGCAGCTTGGCTATCGACTACGAGCAGTACTTC. The rearrangement joins TRBV5-1 to TRBJ2-7, with D hard to call. Germline CDR1 is SGHRS and CDR2 is YFSETQ. The CDR3 extends over 13 amino acids. Deletions cut 0 bases from V and 3 bases from J, with 7 bases between.